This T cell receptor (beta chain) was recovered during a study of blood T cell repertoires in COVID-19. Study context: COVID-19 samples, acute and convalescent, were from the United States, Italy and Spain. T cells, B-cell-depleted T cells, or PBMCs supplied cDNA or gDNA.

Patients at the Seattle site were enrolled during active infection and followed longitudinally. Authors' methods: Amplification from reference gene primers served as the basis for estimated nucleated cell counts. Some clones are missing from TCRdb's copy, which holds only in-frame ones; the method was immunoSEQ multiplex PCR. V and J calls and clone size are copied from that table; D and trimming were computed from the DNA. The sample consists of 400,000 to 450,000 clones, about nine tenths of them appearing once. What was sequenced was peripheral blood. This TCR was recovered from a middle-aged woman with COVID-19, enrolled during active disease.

The CDR3 DNA reads as TGTGCCAGCAGTCTCACCGGGAGGTACAATGAGCAGTTCTTC. The encoded protein is CASSLTGRYNEQFF. The V call is TRBV28, the J call TRBJ2-1; TRBD2 matches 7 bases. The CDR3 is 14 residues long. Trimming removed 5 bases from V and 4 bases from J; junction bases left unmatched: 5. CDR1 MDHEN and CDR2 SYDVKM come from the germline V gene.